Shown below are 26 T cell receptor beta chains from a single sample sequenced in a study of T cells in women clearing cervical HPV infection. Here immunoSEQ multiplex PCR was the method, and the copy in TCRdb shows in-frame clones only, minus some. The sample yields 44,000 or so clones, of which the top ten take up 0.8% to 1%. Sequencing was performed on blood buffy coat. The receptors were gathered from a woman between 18 and 70 years old with a cervical HPV16 infection that either progressed to CIN3+ or cleared (not recorded which).

Comment on this clone: The read halts 3 residues ahead of the CDR3 end, with the missing end drawn from the germline J gene. This sequence joins TRBV12-3 or TRBV12-4 and TRBJ2-1; 9 bases agree with TRBD2. Unmatched junction bases numbered 16, after V lost 4 bases and J lost 9 bases. The CDR3 spans 17 residues. Incomplete CDR3 DNA: TGTGCCAGCAGTTCCCCCAGCGGGGGGCAGGGACCGGGTGAG. Protein sequence: CASSSPSGGQGPGE. The full-length CDR3 reads as CASSSPSGGQGPGEQFF.

Details on this clone: The read terminates 3 residues before the CDR3 end, so the remaining end is supplied by the germline J gene. The V and J genes are TRBV2 and TRBJ2-7; 9 nucleotides align to TRBD1. Trimming removed 5 bases from V and 6 bases from J; junction bases left unmatched: 8. The CDR3 has 14 amino acids. Germline CDR1 is SNHLY and CDR2 is FYNNEI. The chain's CDR3 is CASSRRQGDVEQYF. Partial CDR3 DNA: TGTGCCAGCAGTAGGCGACAGGGGGATGTCGAG.

As concerns this clone: The read finishes 3 residues shy of the CDR3 end, and the germline J gene is used to complete it. The chain recombines TRBV29-1 with TRBJ2-3; no reliable D call. This CDR3 has 13 residues. Looked up from germline, CDR1 is SQVTM and CDR2 is ANQGSEA. Between the trimmed V and J ends, which lost 2 bases and 6 bases, there was a span of 12 bases. The CDR3 here is CSVEIAGADTQYF. The covered CDR3 bases are TGCAGCGTTGAAATAGCCGGAGCGGATACG.

Worth noting for this clone: Coverage ceases 3 residues before the CDR3 finishes, and the germline J gene fills in the end. The V and J genes are TRBV7-9 and TRBJ2-4, with 8 bases identical to TRBD1. Germline-derived CDR1 and CDR2 are SEHNR and FQNEAQ (reference sequence). The CDR3 extends over 15 amino acids. CDR3 sequence: CASSSDRGRNYGQYF. The sequenced part of the CDR3 DNA is TGTGCCAGCAGCTCAGACAGGGGCAGAAACTATGGT.

As for this clone: Coverage ceases 3 residues before the CDR3 finishes, and the germline J gene fills in the end. The V call is TRBV19, the J call TRBJ2-2; possible D gene TRBD1, 5 bases. The V gene's germline CDR1 is LNHDA and CDR2 SQIVND (reference sequence). CDR3 length equals 19 residues. CDR3 bases read: TGTGCCAGTAGTAGAATGACAGAGACCTCGTTCTCCTATAATTCACCG. Residues: CASSRMTETSFSYNSP. The complete CDR3 sequence is CASSRMTETSFSYNSPLFF.

A remark on this clone: Coverage ceases 3 residues before the CDR3 finishes, and the germline J gene fills in the end. The rearrangement links TRBV28 to TRBJ2-7; the D gene is possibly TRBD1 (6 bases). Germline CDR1 reads MDHEN; CDR2 reads SYDVKM. The CDR3 covers 15 residues. V was shortened by 3 bases and J by 6 bases, with 18 bases between the two germline ends. The part of the CDR3 DNA that was read is TGTGCCAGCAGTTTGTGGGGGCAGGGGAGAGGCGAG. Its protein product is CASSLWGQGRGE. The entire CDR3 protein is CASSLWGQGRGEQYF.

For this clone: Its ends do not fully match the called genes, so a read error is possible. The read finishes 3 residues shy of the CDR3 end, and the germline J gene is used to complete it. The chain has TRBV7-6 and TRBJ2-3; 8 bases are a match to TRBD2. The CDR3 runs 18 residues. Per the germline V gene, CDR1 is SGHVS and CDR2 is FNYEAQ. The CDR3 bases that were read are TGTGCCACCAGCCCCCGGCCCCGGCGGGGGGCCCACACAGATACG. The encoded protein is CATSPRPRRGAHTDT. The whole CDR3 protein is CATSPRPRRGAHTDTQYF.

Comments on this clone: The read ends 3 residues early relative to the CDR3; the germline J gene fills the gap. The chain uses TRBV9 and TRBJ1-4; 8 nucleotides line up with TRBD1. Germline assignment: CDR1 SGDLS and CDR2 YYNGEE. The CDR3 runs 14 residues. J was trimmed by 3 bases and V by 4 bases; bases with no gene match: 2. CDR3 bases read: TGTGCCAGCAGCCCACAGGGGGCTAATGAAAAA. This sequence encodes CASSPQGANEK. The whole CDR3 region reads CASSPQGANEKLFF. The full variable domain, rest sourced from reference TRBV9 and TRBJ1-4, is DSGVTQTPKHLITATGQRVTLRCSPRSGDLSVYWYQQSLDQGLQFLIQYYNGEERAKGNILERFSAQQFPDLHSELNLSSLELGDSALYFCASSPQGANEKLFFGSGTQLSVL.

Worth noting for this clone: The read falls 3 residues short of the CDR3 end, and the missing part is taken from the germline J gene. The chain employs TRBV7-3 and TRBJ1-1; 10 bases map to TRBD1. J gave up 5 bases and V 6 bases, and 12 bases lay outside the gene matches. The CDR3 totals 16 residues. Germline lookup yields CDR1 SGHTA and CDR2 FQGTGA. The CDR3 protein is CASRKTGTGERTEAFF. Partial CDR3 DNA: TGTGCCAGCAGGAAAACCGGGACAGGGGAAAGGACTGAA.

With respect to this clone: The read finishes 3 residues shy of the CDR3 end, and the germline J gene is used to complete it. This chain links TRBV20-1 with TRBJ1-5; 8 nucleotides line up with TRBD1. J was trimmed by 6 bases and V by 3 bases; bases with no gene match: 13. Per germline, CDR1 DFQATT and CDR2 SNEGSKA (reference sequence). This CDR3 contains 16 residues. CDR3 in amino acids: CSARGSDRVLGQPQHF. CDR3 DNA (partial): TGCAGTGCTAGGGGTTCGGACAGGGTCCTCGGTCAGCCC.

As concerns this clone: The CDR3 end lies 3 residues beyond the end of the read and is filled in from the germline J gene. This chain connects TRBV6-4 to TRBJ2-6; D perhaps matches TRBD2 (6 bases). The CDR3 runs to 16 residues. V dropped 0 bases and J dropped 0 bases, with 6 bases sitting between them. The V gene's germline CDR1 is MRHNA and CDR2 SNTAGT. The CDR3 sequence: CASSDSTSSGANVLTF. The covered CDR3 bases are TGTGCCAGCAGTGACTCGACTAGCTCTGGGGCCAACGTC.

The sequenced CDR3 bases are TGCGCCACCGGGACTAGCAGTACCACAGATACG. It codes for CATGTSSTTDT. The entire CDR3 protein reads CATGTSSTTDTQYF. The V and J genes are TRBV5-1 and TRBJ2-3, with TRBD2 identical over 9 bases. The read stops 3 residues short of the end of the CDR3; the missing end is completed from the germline J gene. The CDR3 has 14 residues. Germline assignment: CDR1 SGHRS and CDR2 YFSETQ. V dropped 9 bases and J dropped 2; count of bases not matched to a gene: 7. Supplemented by reference TRBV5-1 and TRBJ2-3, the full variable domain reads KAGVTQTPRYLIKTRGQQVTLSCSPISGHRSVSWYQQTPGQGLQFLFEYFSETQRNKGNFPGRFSGRQFSNSRSEMNVSTLELGDSALYLCATGTSSTTDTQYFGPGTRLTVL.

Concerning this clone: At one end, the junction sequence differs from germline, possibly due to a read error. Sequencing ends 3 residues short of the CDR3 end; the germline J gene provides the rest. The genes are TRBV11-2 and TRBJ2-1, with TRBD2 matching 9 bases. CDR3 length: 14 amino acids. Germline CDR1 reads SGHAT; CDR2 reads FQNNGV. CDR3 in amino acids: CASNLAGAYNEQFF. The sequenced CDR3 bases are TGTGCCAGCAACTTAGCGGGGGCCTACAATGAG.

The CDR3 reads CASSPGTGLGYTF. CDR3 bases read: TGTGCCAGCAGCCCCGGGACAGGGCTTGGC. The V and J genes are TRBV7-8 and TRBJ1-2, with 9 bases identical to TRBD1. The DNA ends 3 residues before the CDR3 does, and the rest of the CDR3 is filled in from the germline J gene. The CDR3 is made up of 13 amino acids. The germline CDR1 and CDR2 sequences are SGHVS and FQNEAQ. With 5 bases clipped from V and 7 bases from J, the junction kept 5 bases outside the gene matches.

Notes on this clone: The DNA ends 3 residues before the CDR3 does, and the rest of the CDR3 is filled in from the germline J gene. This chain joins TRBV7-9 and TRBJ2-1; 11 nucleotides match TRBD2. The CDR3 is 15 amino acids. Germline CDR1 is SEHNR and CDR2 is FQNEAQ (reference sequence). J was trimmed by 7 bases and V by 5 bases; bases with no gene match: 7. CDR3 bases read: TGTGCCAGCAGCACCGATAGCGGGGGGGCGAATGAG. Translation: CASSTDSGGANE. The entire CDR3 protein reads CASSTDSGGANEQFF.

CDR3 residues: CASSPRDRVADTQYF. Partial CDR3 DNA: TGTGCCAGCTCACCGCGGGACAGGGTGGCAGATACG. V is TRBV18 and J is TRBJ2-3, with 9 bases aligning to TRBD1. The read is 3 residues too short to cover the CDR3 end, so that end is filled in from the germline J gene. This CDR3 spans 15 amino acids. V gave up 3 bases and J gave up 4 bases; unmatched junction bases: 5. Germline V gene sequence: CDR1 KGHSH, CDR2 LQKENI.

In the case of this clone: Coverage ceases 3 residues before the CDR3 finishes, and the germline J gene fills in the end. This chain joins TRBV12-3 or TRBV12-4 and TRBJ2-7; no reliable D call. Trimming removed 3 bases from V and 0 bases from J, with 12 bases in between. The CDR3 is 15 residues long. The CDR3 protein is CASSFEAESSYEQYF. The DNA read from the CDR3 is TGTGCCAGCAGTTTCGAGGCGGAGAGCTCCTACGAG.

Notes on this clone: The read is 3 residues too short to cover the CDR3 end, so that end is filled in from the germline J gene. This chain links TRBV15 with TRBJ2-7, with TRBD1 matching 10 bases. Germline V lookup: CDR1 LNHNV, CDR2 YYDKDF (reference sequence). This CDR3 has 15 amino acids. Trimming took 1 base from V and 0 from J; bases not matched to a gene: 0. The CDR3 bases that were read are TGTGCCACCAGCAGAGGGACAGGGGGCTCCTACGAG. It codes for CATSRGTGGSYE. The whole CDR3 reads CATSRGTGGSYEQYF. The full variable domain, rest sourced from reference TRBV15 and TRBJ2-7, is DAMVIQNPRYQVTQFGKPVTLSCSQTLNHNVMYWYQQKSSQAPKLLFHYYDKDFNNEADTPDNFQSRRPNTSFCFLDIRSPGLGDTAMYLCATSRGTGGSYEQYFGPGTRLTVT.

About this clone itself: Read data end 3 residues before the CDR3 end; the end is taken from the germline J gene. The chain recombines TRBV5-1 with TRBJ2-5; 9 bases are shared with TRBD1. After removal of 3 bases from V and 3 bases from J, the junction contained 6 bases not matched to a gene. The CDR3 covers 15 residues. From germline, CDR1 is SGHRS and CDR2 YFSETQ. CDR3 DNA, as far as it was read: TGCGCCAGCAGCTCGACAGGGGGGGTAGAAGAGACC. This translates into CASSSTGGVEET. The complete CDR3 protein is CASSSTGGVEETQYF.

A note on this clone: The read gets to within 3 residues of the CDR3 end, and the germline J gene fills in the rest. This chain uses TRBV7-7 with TRBJ1-1, with D unclear. Germline CDR1 SSHAT, CDR2 FNYEAQ (reference sequence). The CDR3 consists of 13 residues. Trimming removed 5 bases at V and 3 bases at J, with 10 bases between. The covered CDR3 bases are TGTGCCAGCAGCCAAGACCGGGACACTGAA. It yields the protein CASSQDRDTE. The entire CDR3 reads CASSQDRDTEAFF.

Concerning this clone itself: Read sequence stops 3 residues before the CDR3 end, and the germline J gene provides the missing end. The chain uses TRBV12-3 or TRBV12-4 and TRBJ2-7; 8 positions match TRBD1. CDR3 length: 14 residues. V trimming: 6 bases; J trimming: 2 bases; junction bases outside the gene matches: 6. The CDR3 region is CASRGDRGPYEQYF. The sequenced CDR3 bases are TGTGCCAGCAGAGGAGACAGGGGTCCCTACGAG.

The CDR3 protein is CASSDLTGLVSDTEAFF. Incomplete CDR3 DNA: TGTGCCAGCAGTGACCTGACAGGGTTGGTGTCGGATACTGAA. V usage is TRBV6-4 and J usage is TRBJ1-1; TRBD1 matches at 7 bases. The read finishes 3 residues shy of the CDR3 end, and the germline J gene is used to complete it. J lost 5 bases, V lost 2 bases, and 14 bases had no gene match. From germline, CDR1 is MRHNA and CDR2 SNTAGT. The CDR3 consists of 17 residues.

Worth noting for this clone: Read coverage stops 3 residues before the CDR3 terminus; the germline J gene supplies the remainder. The chain recombines TRBV2 with TRBJ1-5; TRBD1 aligns across 10 bases. Germline V lookup: CDR1 SNHLY, CDR2 FYNNEI. The CDR3 is 13 amino acids. With 8 bases clipped from V and 9 bases from J, the junction kept 7 bases outside the gene matches. CDR3 region: CASGGQGVGPQHF. The CDR3 DNA, read in part, is TGTGCCAGCGGCGGACAGGGGGTTGGGCCC.

Of note for this clone: The CDR3 end lies 3 residues beyond the end of the read and is filled in from the germline J gene. This chain joins TRBV10-3 and TRBJ2-7; D perhaps matches TRBD1 (6 bases). The CDR3 sequence is 14 residues long. With 2 bases removed from V and 2 bases from J, the gap between germline ends came to 10 bases. Looked up from germline, CDR1 is ENHRY and CDR2 is SYGVKD. The CDR3 sequence: CAISEATGTYEQYF. Partial CDR3 DNA: TGTGCCATCAGTGAGGCGACAGGAACCTACGAG.

Notes on this clone: The sequenced fragment ends 3 residues before the CDR3 boundary, so the rest is inferred from the germline J gene. V is TRBV7-9 and J is TRBJ2-5, with 9 bases matching TRBD1. Germline CDR1 reads SEHNR; CDR2 reads FQNEAQ (reference sequence). This CDR3 comprises 14 residues. V lost 6 bases to trimming and J lost 4 bases; unmatched junction nucleotides: 6. Incomplete CDR3 DNA: TGTGCCAGCAGTGGGACAGGGAGGACAGAGACC. It yields the protein CASSGTGRTET. The CDR3 in its entirety is CASSGTGRTETQYF.

Notes on this clone: With the read ending 3 residues before the CDR3 end, the germline J gene is used to fill in that end. This chain uses TRBV7-9 with TRBJ2-2; D may be TRBD1 (5 bases). Germline V gene data show CDR1 as SEHNR and CDR2 as FQNEAQ (reference sequence). Trimming pared 3 bases from V and 4 bases from J, leaving 12 bases between. The CDR3 runs 15 residues. The CDR3 bases that were read are TGTGCCAGCAGCTTTATCCAGGGAACCACCGGGGAG. As protein: CASSFIQGTTGE. The complete CDR3 sequence is CASSFIQGTTGELFF.